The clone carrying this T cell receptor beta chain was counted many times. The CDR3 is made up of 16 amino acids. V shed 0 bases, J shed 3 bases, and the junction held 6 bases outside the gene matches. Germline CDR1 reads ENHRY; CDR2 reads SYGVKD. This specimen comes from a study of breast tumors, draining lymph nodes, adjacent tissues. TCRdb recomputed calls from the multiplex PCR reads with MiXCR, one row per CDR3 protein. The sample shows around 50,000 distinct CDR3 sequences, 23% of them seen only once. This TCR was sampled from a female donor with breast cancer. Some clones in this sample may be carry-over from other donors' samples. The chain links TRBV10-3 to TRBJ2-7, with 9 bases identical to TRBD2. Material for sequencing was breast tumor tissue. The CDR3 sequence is CAISESVAGDGYEQYF. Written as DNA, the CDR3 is TGTGCCATCAGTGAGTCGGTAGCGGGAGATGGCTACGAGCAGTACTTC.